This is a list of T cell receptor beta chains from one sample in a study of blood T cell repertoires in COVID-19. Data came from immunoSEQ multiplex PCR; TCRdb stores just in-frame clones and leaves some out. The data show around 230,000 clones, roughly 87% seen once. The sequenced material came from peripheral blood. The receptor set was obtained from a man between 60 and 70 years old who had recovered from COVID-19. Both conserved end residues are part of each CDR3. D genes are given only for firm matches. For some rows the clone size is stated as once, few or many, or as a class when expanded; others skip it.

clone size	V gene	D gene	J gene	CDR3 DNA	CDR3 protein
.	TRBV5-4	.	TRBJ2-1	TGTGCCAGCAGCCCCATTGGGGGCGCCTACAATGAGCAGTTCTTC	CASSPIGGAYNEQFF
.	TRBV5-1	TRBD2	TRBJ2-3	TGCGCCAGCAGCTTGGTACTAGCGGGGACCTCAGGTACGCAGTATTTT	CASSLVLAGTSGTQYF
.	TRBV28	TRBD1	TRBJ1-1	TGTGCCAGCACAAGGTCTGGACAGGGTCCCTCAGAAGCTTTCTTT	CASTRSGQGPSEAFF
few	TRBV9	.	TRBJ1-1	TGTGCCAGCAGCACGGGACAGAACACTGAAGCTTTCTTT	CASSTGQNTEAFF
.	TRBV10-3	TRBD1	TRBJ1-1	TGTGCCATCAGGACGACAGGGGGCACTGAAGCTTTCTTT	CAIRTTGGTEAFF
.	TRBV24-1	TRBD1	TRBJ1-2	TGTGCCACCAGTGATCCGGGACAGAACTATGGCTACACCTTC	CATSDPGQNYGYTF
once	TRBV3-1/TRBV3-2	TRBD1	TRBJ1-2	TGTGCCAGCAGCGTTTGGACAGGGGTGAACTATGGCTACACCTTC	CASSVWTGVNYGYTF
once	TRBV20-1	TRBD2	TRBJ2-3	TGCAGTGCTAGTCGGTTCGGTAGCGGGGGGCCACCTGGCACAGATACGCAGTATTTT	CSASRFGSGGPPGTDTQYF
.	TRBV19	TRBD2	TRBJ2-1	TGTGCCAGTAATCGGGGAGCAGGGACTAGCGGGGATGAGCAGTTCTTC	CASNRGAGTSGDEQFF
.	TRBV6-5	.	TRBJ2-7	TGTGCCAGTAAAGCCAGTGGGGGGTCCTACGAGCAGTACTTC	CASKASGGSYEQYF
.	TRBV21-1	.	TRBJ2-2	TGTGCCAGCAGCAAAGATCACCTTTTCCAGGGAATGAACACCGGGGAGCTGTTTTTT	CASSKDHLFQGMNTGELFF
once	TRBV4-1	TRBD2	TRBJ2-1	TGCGCCAGCAGCCAAGTGCCTAGCGGGGGGGGTAACAATGAGCAGTTCTTC	CASSQVPSGGGNNEQFF
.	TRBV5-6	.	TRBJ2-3	TGTGCCAGCAGCCCGCTGACAGTCACAGATACGCAGTATTTT	CASSPLTVTDTQYF
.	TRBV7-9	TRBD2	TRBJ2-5	TGTGCCAGCAGTCCGGGAGGGGGAGGAGAGACCCAGTACTTC	CASSPGGGGETQYF
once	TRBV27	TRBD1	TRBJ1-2	TGTGCCAGCAGTATGAGAGAGACAGGGGGTACATCGACCCATGGCTACACCTTC	CASSMRETGGTSTHGYTF
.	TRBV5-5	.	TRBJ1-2	TGTGCCAGCAGCCCCTATTTCTCCTCTATGGGCTACACCTTC	CASSPYFSSMGYTF
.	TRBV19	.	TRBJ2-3	TGTGCCAGTAGACGCCGGGTTGGCGTAGATACGCAGTATTTT	CASRRRVGVDTQYF